Below, 8 T cell receptor beta chains from the same sample are listed, as sequenced in a study of T cells after yellow fever vaccination (dated by TCRdb to the late 2010s). The library was prepared using 5' RACE. The listed sequencing device is Illumina NovaSeq 6000. Using fastp at Q25 and MiXCR, TCRdb reprocessed the public reads and kept productive beta chains. Duplicate CDR3 protein sequences are folded into a single record with the most common DNA and genes. The sample table lists fewer than 400,000 distinct CDR3 sequences, 9.5% to 12% of them with a count of one. Of the sample, approximately 3.3% is held by the ten largest clones. Reading the label with the study, this specimen's treatment or condition is: live attenuated yellow fever vaccine strain. The input for sequencing was CD4+ T cells sorted from PBMCs, taken 45 days after the yellow fever booster vaccination. The origin of the receptors is a man younger than 35 who received the YFV17D yellow fever vaccine.

The chain has TRBV5-1 and TRBJ2-7; 8 bases line up with TRBD1. After removal of 3 bases from V and 7 bases from J, the junction contained 12 bases not matched to a gene. Germline V gives CDR1 SGHRS, CDR2 YFSETQ. The CDR3 covers 15 residues. CDR3 bases: TGCGCCAGCAGCTCTCGGGGGCAGGGGGCGACTGAGCAGTACTTC. Translated: CASSSRGQGATEQYF.

The J gene is TRBJ2-3, the V gene TRBV19; maybe TRBD1 (5 bases). This CDR3 spans 14 amino acids. V was cut by 3 bases and J by 3 bases, with 10 bases left in between. Germline CDR1 and CDR2: LNHDA and SQIVND (reference sequence). Here the CDR3 DNA reads TGTGCCAGTAGTATTGGGCCAGGGACAGATACGCAGTATTTT. Protein sequence: CASSIGPGTDTQYF.

The gene calls are TRBV7-2 and TRBJ2-5, with no clear D. V shed 6 bases and J shed 5 bases, with 16 bases lying between them. The CDR3 has 14 residues. Germline V lookup: CDR1 SGHTA, CDR2 FQGNSA. CDR3 coding DNA: TGTGCCAGCAGTTACTCCCGTGTGGTTGAGACCCAGTACTTC. The encoded protein is CASSYSRVVETQYF. The full variable domain, completed using reference TRBV7-2 and TRBJ2-5, is GAGVSQSPSNKVTEKGKDVELRCDPISGHTALYWYRQSLGQGLEFLIYFQGNSAPDKSGLPSDRFSAERTGGSVSTLTIQRTQQEDSAVYLCASSYSRVVETQYFGPGTRLLVL.

This clonotype was detected many times. The chain recombines TRBV28 with TRBJ2-2; D is possibly TRBD1 (6 bases). With 8 bases removed from V and 6 bases from J, the gap between germline ends came to 10 bases. This CDR3 comprises 12 residues. The germline V gene has CDR1 MDHEN and CDR2 SYDVKM. CDR3 DNA sequence: TGTGCCAGCGGAGGACAGCCCGGGGAGCTGTTTTTT. This gives the protein CASGGQPGELFF. Together with reference TRBV28 and TRBJ2-2, the CDR3 gives the full variable domain: DVKVTQSSRYLVKRTGEKVFLECVQDMDHENMFWYRQDPGLGLRLIYFSYDVKMKEKGDIPEGYSVSREKKERFSLILESASTNQTSMYLCASGGQPGELFFGEGSRLTVL.

This clonotype was recorded many times. The chain combines TRBV11-2 with TRBJ2-5; 12 bases line up with TRBD2. Germline values: CDR1 SGHAT, CDR2 FQNNGV. V dropped 6 bases and J dropped 5; count of bases not matched to a gene: 10. The CDR3 consists of 16 residues. The chain's CDR3 is CASSPLAGGPEETQYF. The DNA of the CDR3 is TGTGCCAGCAGTCCGCTAGCGGGGGGGCCTGAGGAGACCCAGTACTTC.

The V call is TRBV20-1, the J call TRBJ2-5; D ambiguous. Germline V CDR1 and CDR2: DFQATT, SNEGSKA (reference sequence). The V gene lost 3 bases and the J gene lost 5 bases, with 13 bases spanning the gap. This CDR3 comprises 13 residues. CDR3: CSARVSRAETQYF. CDR3 in DNA: TGCAGTGCTAGGGTCAGCCGTGCCGAGACCCAGTACTTC.

This chain joins TRBV6-2 or TRBV6-3 and TRBJ2-4; unclear D gene. Per germline, CDR1 MNHEY and CDR2 SVGEGT. CDR3 length: 17 amino acids. V lost 6 bases and J lost 0, with 18 bases in between. The CDR3 is CASRPVRTNLAKNIQYF. DNA for the CDR3: TGTGCCAGCAGACCCGTTCGGACCAACCTAGCCAAAAACATTCAGTACTTC.

In this sample, this clonotype turned up a few times. The V call is TRBV7-2, the J call TRBJ2-1; D possibly corresponds to TRBD1 (5 bases). Germline-derived CDR1 and CDR2 are SGHTA and FQGNSA. V was cut by 0 bases and J by 6 bases, with 12 bases left in between. The CDR3 extends over 15 amino acids. CDR3 nucleotides: TGTGCCAGCAGCTTAGCGCAGTTAAGGGGCAATGAGCAGTTCTTC. Its translation: CASSLAQLRGNEQFF.